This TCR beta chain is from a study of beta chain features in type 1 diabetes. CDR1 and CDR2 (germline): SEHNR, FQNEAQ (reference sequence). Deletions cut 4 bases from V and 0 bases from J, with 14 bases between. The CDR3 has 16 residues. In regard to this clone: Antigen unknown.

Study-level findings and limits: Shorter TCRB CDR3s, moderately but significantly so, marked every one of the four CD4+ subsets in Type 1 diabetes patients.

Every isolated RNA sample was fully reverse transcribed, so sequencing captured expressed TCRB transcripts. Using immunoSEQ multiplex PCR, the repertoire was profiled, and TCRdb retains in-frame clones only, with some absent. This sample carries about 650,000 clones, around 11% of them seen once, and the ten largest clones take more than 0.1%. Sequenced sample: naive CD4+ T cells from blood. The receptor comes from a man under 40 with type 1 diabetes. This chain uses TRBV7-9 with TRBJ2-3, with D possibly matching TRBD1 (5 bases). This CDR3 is CASSSLRQSSTDTQYF. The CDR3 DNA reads TGTGCCAGCAGCTCCCTCCGACAGAGTAGCACAGATACGCAGTATTTT.